The text below deals with one TCR beta chain. The data originate from a study of blood T cell repertoires in COVID-19. The data were produced by immunoSEQ multiplex PCR, yet TCRdb's version contains in-frame clones alone and is incomplete. The sample shows some 300,000 clones, over 80% of them seen only once. The CDR3 has 13 amino acids. Trimming removed 4 bases from V and 2 bases from J, with 9 bases in between. Germline loops: CDR1 SGHDN, CDR2 FVKESK. The chain couples TRBV14 to TRBJ2-7, with D perhaps TRBD1 (5 bases). Material: peripheral blood. The TCR originated in a woman between 50 and 59 years old with COVID-19, enrolled during active disease. The CDR3: CASSRQLTYEQYF. In nucleotides, the CDR3 is TGTGCCAGCAGCCGACAGTTAACCTACGAGCAGTACTTC.